The next 16 T cell receptor beta chains were all read from a single sample in a study of shared clonotypes between healthy human individuals. The table came from immunoSEQ multiplex PCR; TCRdb's copy has only in-frame clones and leaves some out. The table has approximately 980,000 clones, 76% seen once. Sequences were obtained from memory CD4+ T cells sorted from blood. Described subset: CD45RA-negative fraction. The receptors were sampled from a man younger than 35 in good health.

The rearrangement joins TRBV7-8 to TRBJ1-5; unclear D gene. Trimming left V 2 bases short and J 5 bases short, with 7 bases between. CDR3 length equals 13 residues. CDR1 SGHVS and CDR2 FQNEAQ come from the germline V gene. The CDR3 spells CASSLHGDQPQHF. The CDR3 DNA sequence: TGTGCCAGCAGCTTACATGGGGATCAGCCCCAGCATTTT. The full variable domain, completed using reference TRBV7-8 and TRBJ1-5, is GAGVSQSPRYKVAKRGQDVALRCDPISGHVSLFWYQQALGQGPEFLTYFQNEAQLDKSGLPSDRFFAERPEGSVSTLKIQRTQQEDSAVYLCASSLHGDQPQHFGDGTRLSIL.

The rearrangement uses TRBV5-1 and TRBJ2-7, with 11 bases aligning to TRBD2. CDR1 is SGHRS, CDR2 YFSETQ, per germline. The CDR3 contains 16 residues. V was pared by 4 bases and J by 4 bases, with 10 bases of the junction left unmatched. The CDR3 nucleotides read TGCGCCAGCAGCACATCTCTAGCGGGGGGATCGTACGAGCAGTACTTC. It specifies CASSTSLAGGSYEQYF. Complete variable domain (other parts from reference TRBV5-1 and TRBJ2-7): KAGVTQTPRYLIKTRGQQVTLSCSPISGHRSVSWYQQTPGQGLQFLFEYFSETQRNKGNFPGRFSGRQFSNSRSEMNVSTLELGDSALYLCASSTSLAGGSYEQYFGPGTRLTVT.

The chain is built from TRBV6-1 and TRBJ1-2; 11 positions agree with TRBD1. This CDR3 contains 14 residues. V was pared by 7 bases and J by 8 bases, with 9 bases of the junction left unmatched. The germline V gene encodes CDR1 MNHNS and CDR2 SASEGT. The CDR3 bases are TGTGCCAGCAAATGGGACAGGGGGTTTTGGGGCTACACCTTC. Its translation: CASKWDRGFWGYTF.

J is TRBJ2-3 and V is TRBV29-1; no firm D call. CDR1 and CDR2 from the germline V gene are SQVTM and ANQGSEA. This CDR3 is built from 12 residues. Trimming took off 4 bases at V and 5 bases at J, with 10 bases between the two ends. As DNA, the CDR3 is TGCAGCGTTGTCCTAGTGGGAGATACGCAGTATTTT. This encodes CSVVLVGDTQYF.

The sample holds a few counts of this clone. J is TRBJ2-7 and V is TRBV5-1; D might be TRBD2 (6 bases). The CDR3 loop spans 16 amino acids. CDR1 and CDR2 from the germline V gene are SGHRS and YFSETQ. Trimming removed 0 bases from V and 1 base from J, with 14 bases in between. The CDR3 protein is CASSLASSGTSYEQYF. CDR3 nucleotides: TGCGCCAGCAGCTTGGCTTCCTCCGGGACTTCCTACGAGCAGTACTTC.

This clone was counted a few times. This chain links TRBV19 with TRBJ2-7; D possibly corresponds to TRBD2 (5 bases). Germline V gene sequence: CDR1 LNHDA, CDR2 SQIVND (reference sequence). The CDR3 has 16 amino acids. V lost 3 bases, J lost 0 bases, and 15 bases lay in between. The CDR3 loop reads CASSMGSSPFSYEQYF. The CDR3 DNA is TGTGCCAGTAGTATGGGGAGTTCTCCGTTCTCCTACGAGCAGTACTTC.

The chain has TRBV30 and TRBJ2-7; 10 bases fit TRBD2. CDR1 is GTSNPN, CDR2 SVGIG, per germline (reference sequence). Trimming removed 1 base from V and 4 bases from J; junction bases left unmatched: 19. The CDR3 sequence is 19 residues long. Written as DNA, the CDR3 is TGTGCCTGGAGTGAATTCTACGGGGCTAGCGGGAGAATGGGGTACGAGCAGTACTTC. This gives the protein CAWSEFYGASGRMGYEQYF.

DNA for the CDR3: TGTGCCAGCAGCCCTAACGGAGACAGGGGGGCCTATGGCTACACCTTC. Its translation: CASSPNGDRGAYGYTF. The V gene is TRBV14, the J gene TRBJ1-2; 9 nucleotides match TRBD1. The V and J ends lost 4 bases and 4 bases, in that order; junction bases with no gene match: 10. The germline V gene encodes CDR1 SGHDN and CDR2 FVKESK. The CDR3 is made up of 16 amino acids. Looking up the rest from reference TRBV14 and TRBJ1-2 gives the full variable domain: EAGVTQFPSHSVIEKGQTVTLRCDPISGHDNLYWYRRVMGKEIKFLLHFVKESKQDESGMPNNRFLAERTGGTYSTLKVQPAELEDSGVYFCASSPNGDRGAYGYTFGSGTRLTVV.

The chain has TRBV19 and TRBJ1-1, with D perhaps TRBD1 (5 bases). CDR1 is LNHDA and CDR2 is SQIVND in the germline V gene (reference sequence). The CDR3 spans 14 residues. Deletions cut 7 bases from V and 1 base from J, with 13 bases between. The CDR3 sequence is CASNHRQRNTEAFF. Here the CDR3 DNA reads TGTGCCAGTAACCACCGACAGAGGAACACTGAAGCTTTCTTT.

CDR3 in DNA: TGTGCCAGCAGTTTGTGGGGCCCGAACACTGAAGCTTTCTTT. This sequence encodes CASSLWGPNTEAFF. The chain has TRBV28 and TRBJ1-1, with D maybe TRBD1 (5 bases). Germline CDR1 reads MDHEN; CDR2 reads SYDVKM. The V end lost 3 bases, the J end lost 1 base, and 9 bases lay between the germline ends. The CDR3 contains 14 residues.

This clone was seen once. The chain carries TRBV27 and TRBJ1-1; 8 nucleotides agree with TRBD1. Germline V gives CDR1 MNHEY, CDR2 SMNVEV (reference sequence). This CDR3 comprises 12 residues. Germline trimming cut 4 bases from V and 8 bases from J; bases unmatched to any gene: 3. This chain's CDR3 is CASSSTGGEAFF. DNA for the CDR3: TGTGCCAGCAGTTCAACAGGGGGGGAAGCTTTCTTT.

V and J are TRBV18 and TRBJ2-1, with D possibly TRBD1 on 5 matching bases. There are 16 residues in the CDR3. Trimming removed 0 bases from V and 1 base from J, with 10 bases in between. Germline V gives CDR1 KGHSH, CDR2 LQKENI. CDR3 sequence reads: CASSPPAGPSYNEQFF. The CDR3 DNA reads as TGTGCCAGCTCACCACCGGCAGGGCCTTCCTACAATGAGCAGTTCTTC. Supplemented by reference TRBV18 and TRBJ2-1, the full variable domain reads NAGVMQNPRHLVRRRGQEARLRCSPMKGHSHVYWYRQLPEEGLKFMVYLQKENIIDESGMPKERFSAEFPKEGPSILRIQQVVRGDSAAYFCASSPPAGPSYNEQFFGPGTRLTVL.

This rearrangement joins TRBV7-6 to TRBJ2-5, with unresolved D. The CDR3 runs to 14 residues. The V gene lost 3 bases and the J gene lost 2 bases, with 10 bases spanning the gap. Germline CDR1 SGHVS, CDR2 FNYEAQ. CDR3 residues: CASSLGVHQETQYF. CDR3 in DNA: TGTGCCAGCAGCTTGGGCGTTCATCAAGAGACCCAGTACTTC.

This clone showed up many times. The chain has TRBV6-5 and TRBJ2-3; D not certain. V was clipped by 2 bases and J by 1 base, with 7 bases between them. The CDR3 contains 14 residues. Germline values: CDR1 MNHEY, CDR2 SVGAGI. CDR3 nucleotides: TGTGCCAGCAGTTACAAGCGCGGCACAGATACGCAGTATTTT. This codes for CASSYKRGTDTQYF.

The chain links TRBV19 to TRBJ2-7; 8 nucleotides match TRBD1. The V gene end was trimmed by 7 bases and the J gene end by 4 bases; junction bases not matched to a gene: 6. CDR1 is LNHDA and CDR2 is SQIVND in the germline V gene (reference sequence). The CDR3 sequence is 13 residues long. Here the CDR3 DNA reads TGTGCCAGTAAAGGGACAGGCTTATACGAGCAGTACTTC. Its translation is CASKGTGLYEQYF.

This clone has just a few counts. The rearrangement uses TRBV2 and TRBJ2-7, with D maybe TRBD2 (6 bases). The CDR3 is made up of 13 amino acids. V lost 7 bases, J lost 6 bases, and 16 bases lay in between. CDR1 is SNHLY, CDR2 FYNNEI, per germline. The CDR3 nucleotides are TGTGCCAGCAAGGAGACTAGGACAACCGAGCAGTACTTC. This codes for CASKETRTTEQYF.